This T cell receptor (beta chain) derives from a study of blood T cell repertoires in COVID-19. Study in general: The samples span acute and convalescent COVID-19 from the United States, Italy and Spain. PBMCs, B-cell-depleted T cells, or T cells were the source of the cDNA or gDNA that made up the material.

Followed over time, Seattle patients had been enrolled while infection was active. This CDR3 contains 14 residues. Germline lookup yields CDR1 GTSNPN and CDR2 SVGIG (reference sequence). The V end lost 0 bases, the J end lost 6 bases, and 14 bases lay between the germline ends. Original processing notes: Estimation of nucleated cell counts relied on the amplification of reference gene primers. This table comes from immunoSEQ multiplex PCR, and its TCRdb copy is limited to in-frame clones, with some not included. V and J calls and clone size are as listed in that table; D and trimming were resolved from the DNA. Among about 160,000 clones listed, approximately 90% were seen once.

The chain joins TRBV30 to TRBJ2-5, with D possibly matching TRBD1 (6 bases). Sequenced input: peripheral blood. The TCR was taken from a woman aged 70-85 years with COVID-19, enrolled during active disease. CDR3 protein: CAWSVLPGEQTQYF. The CDR3 DNA reads as TGTGCCTGGAGTGTACTTCCAGGGGAGCAGACCCAGTACTTC.